This TCR beta chain is from a study of T cells in Graves' hyperthyroidism and ophthalmopathy. RNA transcripts served as the template for amplifying TCR beta CDR3 regions. First-round RT-PCR with HTBI primers amplified the TCR CDR3 region. Via MiXCR, TCRdb re-called the multiplex PCR reads, giving one row per CDR3 protein. This sample yields approximately 610,000 distinct CDR3 sequences, of which about a sixth are seen a single time; around a sixth belongs to the top ten. Each diagnosis drew on symptoms, thyroxine, TRAb, thyroid ultrasound and orbital computed tomography findings. Using approximately 10 ml of fresh peripheral blood, PBMCs were prepared. Per germline, CDR1 GTSNPN and CDR2 SVGIG (reference sequence). The CDR3 has 13 amino acids. The V gene lost 2 bases and the J gene lost 4 bases, with 9 bases spanning the gap. This clonotype occurred once.

The chain uses TRBV30 and TRBJ1-3, with D perhaps matching TRBD1 (6 bases). Sequencing input: blood. This TCR derives from a woman aged 18-29 years with Graves' hyperthyroidism. The CDR3 bases are TGTGCCTGGAGTAGGGGGATAGGAAACACCATATATTTT. It translates to CAWSRGIGNTIYF. The full variable domain, in which reference TRBV30 and TRBJ1-3 provide the parts outside the CDR3, is SQTIHQWPATLVQPVGSPLSLECTVEGTSNPNLYWYRQAAGRGLQLLFYSVGIGQISSEVPQNLSASRPQDRQFILSSKKLLLSDSGFYLCAWSRGIGNTIYFGEGSWLTVV.